This is a list of T cell receptor beta chains from one sample in a study of vaccination effects on CD4 cells after COVID-19. Profiling relied on immunoSEQ multiplex PCR, and the TCRdb table lists in-frame clones only, not all of them. The sample shows tens of thousands of clones, about 70% of them seen only once. What these receptors recognize is not known. Material: CD4+ T cells from PBMCs cultured with HCoV-229E spike peptides, obtained before COVID-19 vaccination. Every receptor here comes from a human donor who received a COVID-19 vaccine. Each CDR3 is given with its conserved first and last residue. Each record gives: clone size, J gene, D gene, V gene, CDR3 DNA, CDR3 protein. A D gene is named only where the DNA matches it firmly. Only part of the rows carry a size: once, few, many, or a class if the clone is expanded.

. TRBJ1-1 TRBD1 TRBV30 TGTGCCTGGAGTGTAGGGACAGGGGGCACTGAAGCTTTCTTT CAWSVGTGGTEAFF
few TRBJ1-6 . TRBV10-2 TGCGCCAGCATTTCCGGGACACAAAATTCACCCCTCCACTTT CASISGTQNSPLHF
. TRBJ1-5 TRBD1 TRBV3-1/TRBV3-2 TGTGCCAGCAGCTACACAGGGGGCGATCAGCCCCAGCATTTT CASSYTGGDQPQHF
. TRBJ1-1 . TRBV7-2 TGTGCCAGCAGCTTCAGCAGGGTCAGACCGAACACTGAAGCTTTCTTT CASSFSRVRPNTEAFF
. TRBJ1-1 . TRBV29-1 TGCAGCGTTGAAGCGGCAGCTAACACTGAAGCTTTCTTT CSVEAAANTEAFF
. TRBJ2-4 . TRBV19 TGTGCCAGTAGTATACTAAACGGCGAAAACATTCAGTACTTC CASSILNGENIQYF
. TRBJ2-1 . TRBV19 TGTGCCAGTAGTATGCAGGGAGTCCATGAGCAGTTCTTC CASSMQGVHEQFF
. TRBJ2-3 . TRBV30 TGTGCCTGGAGTGTAAAGGTGTTTGGAGATACGCAGTATTTT CAWSVKVFGDTQYF
once TRBJ2-5 . TRBV19 TGTGCCAGTAGTGCCACTAGCGACAGGGAGACCCAGTACTTC CASSATSDRETQYF
. TRBJ1-5 . TRBV6-6 TGTGCCAGCAGTTACCGCGGGGGCGAGCAGCCCCAGCATTTT CASSYRGGEQPQHF
. TRBJ2-4 . TRBV28 TGTGCCAGCAGTTTTGGCACGGTAGCAGAAAACATTCAGTACTTC CASSFGTVAENIQYF
. TRBJ2-1 . TRBV18 TGTGCCAGCTCACCACCAAATATCAATGAGCAGTTCTTC CASSPPNINEQFF
. TRBJ2-5 TRBD2 TRBV7-7 TGTGCCAGCAGCTCGTCTAGCGGGGGACCGCAAGAGACCCAGTACTTC CASSSSSGGPQETQYF
once TRBJ1-3 . TRBV19 TGTGCCAGTAGCTTTGGGCAGAGTGACACCATATATTTT CASSFGQSDTIYF
. TRBJ2-2 . TRBV6-5 TGTGCCAGCAGTCCAGCTGTGGGGGGCACCGGGGAGCTGTTTTTT CASSPAVGGTGELFF
once TRBJ2-1 . TRBV4-2 TGTGCCAGCAGCCCACTGAACCTCATCGGGGGAAGTCACGATGAGCAGTTCTTC CASSPLNLIGGSHDEQFF
. TRBJ2-1 . TRBV7-3 TGTGCCAGCAGCTTAACCCCGGGGGCCTACAATGAGCAGTTCTTC CASSLTPGAYNEQFF
. TRBJ2-1 . TRBV28 TGTGCCAGCAGTCGGGGGGCTCTCTATAATGAGCAGTTCTTC CASSRGALYNEQFF
. TRBJ2-2 . TRBV5-1 TGCGCCAGCAGCTTGATGCCGGGCGCGAACACCGGGGAGCTGTTTTTT CASSLMPGANTGELFF
. TRBJ2-3 TRBD2 TRBV4-2 TGTGCCAGCAGCCAAGGCCGGGGGGGCCTTCCAGATACGCAGTATTTT CASSQGRGGLPDTQYF
. TRBJ2-2 . TRBV10-3 TGTGCCATCAGTGCGCGGGGGAACACCGGGGAGCTGTTTTTT CAISARGNTGELFF
once TRBJ2-3 . TRBV12-3/TRBV12-4 TGTGCCAGCAGAATTCTCCGCACAGATACGCAGTATTTT CASRILRTDTQYF
. TRBJ2-2 TRBD2 TRBV9 TGTGCCAGCAGCGTAGGCATAGCGGGTGGTACCGGGGAGCTGTTTTTT CASSVGIAGGTGELFF
few TRBJ2-1 TRBD2 TRBV5-1 TGCGCCAGCAGCTTGGGTGTAGCGGGGGTTCGAAATGAGCAGTTCTTC CASSLGVAGVRNEQFF
once TRBJ1-1 TRBD1 TRBV5-1 TGCGCCAGCAGCTTGGTTCAGGGGGAGACTGAAGCTTTCTTT CASSLVQGETEAFF
. TRBJ1-6 . TRBV10-3 TGTGCCATCAGCGAATACAATTCACCCCTCCACTTT CAISEYNSPLHF
. TRBJ1-1 . TRBV15 TGTGCCACCAGCATGGCGGGGGTCGGCTTTGCGACTGAAGCTTTCTTT CATSMAGVGFATEAFF
. TRBJ2-5 . TRBV5-1 TGCGCCAGCAGCCCCCGGGACATCCGGGAGGAGACCCAGTACTTC CASSPRDIREETQYF
once TRBJ1-6 . TRBV28 TGTGCCAGCAGTTTATTTCGGGGCAATTCACCCCTCCACTTT CASSLFRGNSPLHF
few TRBJ1-1 . TRBV18 TGTGCCAGCTCCGGGGACGGTCTGAACACTGAAGCTTTCTTT CASSGDGLNTEAFF
few TRBJ1-5 . TRBV19 TGTGCCAGTAGTATTGCGCCTAGTCAGCCCCAGCATTTT CASSIAPSQPQHF
. TRBJ2-3 TRBD2 TRBV9 TGTGCCAGCAGCCCTACTAGCGGGGGGGCTTGGGGCACAGATACGCAGTATTTT CASSPTSGGAWGTDTQYF
. TRBJ2-5 . TRBV11-2 TGTGCCAGCAGCTTAGTCGGGGAGACCCAGTACTTC CASSLVGETQYF
few TRBJ1-4 . TRBV13 TGTGCCAGCAGCTTAGGGCGGCCGGGACTCCTTTTGGGGAAACTGTTTTTT CASSLGRPGLLLGKLFF
. TRBJ1-3 TRBD1 TRBV19 TGTGCCAGTACAAAGCCGGACAGGGAGATAAACACCATATATTTT CASTKPDREINTIYF
. TRBJ2-1 . TRBV25-1 TGTGCCAGCAGCCTTCTCGAGTATTACAATGAGCAGTTCTTC CASSLLEYYNEQFF